This T cell receptor (beta chain) was captured by sequencing in a study of PD-L1 blockade in urothelial cancer (dated by TCRdb to 2016 to 2017). With regard to the full study: All patients started therapy in about 2014 and received atezolizumab 1,200 mg intravenously every 3 weeks. About 85% of the roughly 30 patients were males with bladder-origin urothelial cancer, and about 65% of the 29 reported a prior smoking history. Durable clinical benefit was defined as progression-free survival longer than 6 months, and TCR features were also tested against progression-free and overall survival. A median of roughly 140,000 T cells and 83,000 or so unique TCRs was obtained from blood samples, and a median clonality of 0.080 was observed. Blood samples were analyzed 3 weeks after the start of treatment (second dose) and 6 weeks after the start of treatment. The study, an exploratory multi-omic analysis, examined somatic, immune and clinical correlates of response to PD-L1 blockade with atezolizumab in urothelial cancer. Pretreatment blood TCR-seq was available for about 27 patients, at least one posttreatment blood collection was obtained for about 24 patients, and tumor TCR-seq was available for about 24 patients. Patients had an ECOG performance status of 0 or 1 and had received between 0 and 3 prior chemotherapy regimens. In the same patients who had TCR sequencing, pretreatment tumors also underwent whole exome sequencing and RNA sequencing. TCR sequencing covered pretreatment tumor samples and matched, serially collected peripheral blood taken before and after atezolizumab treatment. Fewer than ten patients reached durable clinical benefit, while around 19 patients did not.

Synthetic TCR analog templates were spiked into each PCR to estimate absolute template abundance from read counts. The immunoSEQ assay was used to amplify TCRbeta CDR3 regions from genomic DNA with bias-controlled V and J gene primers. Rearranged TCRbeta segments were sequenced at approximately 20X coverage. The source study handled its data this way. Clustering was used to correct sequencing errors, and CDR3s were annotated against IMGT to assign V, D and J genes. Downstream analyses used only productive TCRbeta rearrangements, leaving out any out-of-frame or stop-codon sequences. To compute clonality, Shannon entropy was normalized by the log of the number of unique productive sequences and then subtracted from one. Fisher's exact test with Benjamini-Hochberg correction, using a cutoff of adjusted p below 0.01, was how clones that differed between time points or between blood and tumor were identified. The source is immuneACCESS, and TCRdb retained only in-frame sequences with V and J called. Part of the clones is not carried over; for the studies checked, unresolved V genes explain less than half of this, and the remainder is unexplained. That table furnishes V, J and clone size, whereas the DNA furnished D and trimming. The sample yields roughly 50,000 clones; around 88% were counted once. The biggest ten clones account for approximately 14% of the sample.

The time point label on this specimen signifies: pretreatment peripheral blood. A total of roughly 31 patients with locally advanced or metastatic urothelial carcinoma, treated at Memorial Sloan Kettering on a trial protocol, made up the cohort. Peripheral blood mononuclear cells were collected pretreatment and during treatment, at between 1 and 8 total time points per patient. The Qiagen DNeasy Blood extraction kit was used to purify genomic DNA from total PBMCs and tumor samples. PBMCs were collected pretreatment and during treatment and were isolated and stored as previously described. V is cut by 4 bases and J by 8 bases, and the space between the germline ends is 6 bases. The CDR3 runs 11 residues from the cysteine to the phenylalanine. This entry keeps only the CDR3 DNA: 33 bases, framed from base 1. CDR1 and CDR2, per the germline V gene, are SGHVS and FNYEAQ. The full study reports these points: Because the sample size was small (n of about 27) and many exploratory analyses were performed, the results are intended to be hypothesis-generating. A pretreatment peripheral blood TCR clonality below the median was linked to improved progression-free and overall survival. At 3 weeks after the start of treatment, tumor-associated TCR clones in peripheral blood had expanded more in patients with durable benefit (n ≈ 24, p = 0.022).

Worth noting for this clone: The antigen this receptor binds is unknown. No quality values exist for individual bases; no much larger clone is one base distant.

The sequence links TRBV7-6 to TRBJ2-1, with no reliable assignment of the D segment. The sample consisted of PBMCs, taken around atezolizumab (anti-PD-L1) treatment. This TCR was recovered from an older woman with urothelial cancer. The bases read TGTGCCAGCAGCTCAGGCGATGAGCAGTTCTTC. Protein translation: CASSSGDEQFF.